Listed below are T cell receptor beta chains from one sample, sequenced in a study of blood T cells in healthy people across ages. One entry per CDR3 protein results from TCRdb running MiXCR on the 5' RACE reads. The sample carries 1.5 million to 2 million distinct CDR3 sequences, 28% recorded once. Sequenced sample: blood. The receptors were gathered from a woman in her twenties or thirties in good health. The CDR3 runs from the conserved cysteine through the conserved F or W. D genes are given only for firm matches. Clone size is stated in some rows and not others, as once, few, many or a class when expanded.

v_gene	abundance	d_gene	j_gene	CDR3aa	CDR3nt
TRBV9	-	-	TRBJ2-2	CASSVELVGGTGELFF	TGTGCCAGCAGCGTAGAGTTAGTGGGCGGCACCGGGGAGCTGTTTTTT
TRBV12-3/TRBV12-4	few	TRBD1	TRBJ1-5	CASKRQGNQPQHF	TGTGCCAGCAAGAGACAGGGGAATCAGCCCCAGCATTTT
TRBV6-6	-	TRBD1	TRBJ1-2	CASRKVGQGGGYTF	TGTGCCAGCAGGAAGGTCGGACAGGGGGGTGGCTACACCTTC
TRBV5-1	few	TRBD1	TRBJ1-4	CASSFGTGEEKLFF	TGCGCCAGCAGCTTTGGGACAGGGGAAGAAAAACTGTTTTTT
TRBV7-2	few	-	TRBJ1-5	CASSFGGIFSNQPQHF	TGTGCCAGCAGCTTCGGGGGCATCTTTAGCAATCAGCCCCAGCATTTT
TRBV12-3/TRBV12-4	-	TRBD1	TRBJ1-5	CASSGDRGGYQPQHF	TGTGCCAGCAGTGGGGACAGGGGGGGATATCAGCCCCAGCATTTT
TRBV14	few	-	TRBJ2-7	CASSQDPMAAGLYEQYF	TGTGCCAGCAGCCAAGATCCGATGGCGGCAGGCCTTTACGAGCAGTACTTC
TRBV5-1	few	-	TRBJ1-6	CASSPGTASGSPLHF	TGCGCCAGCAGCCCCGGGACGGCGAGTGGGTCACCCCTCCACTTT
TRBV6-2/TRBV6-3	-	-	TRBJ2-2	CASKEGTGELFF	TGTGCCAGCAAGGAGGGGACCGGGGAGCTGTTTTTT
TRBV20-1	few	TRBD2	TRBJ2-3	CSAQTTGTRITDTQYF	TGCAGTGCTCAGACAACCGGGACTAGAATAACAGATACGCAGTATTTT
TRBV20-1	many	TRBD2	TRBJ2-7	CSATGGGPHEQYF	TGCAGTGCCACCGGGGGGGGTCCCCACGAGCAGTACTTC
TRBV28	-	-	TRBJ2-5	CVSRSGLQETQYF	TGTGTCAGCAGGTCGGGACTTCAAGAGACCCAGTACTTC
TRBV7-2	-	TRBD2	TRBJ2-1	CASSPGPLAGGGNEQFF	TGTGCCAGCAGCCCAGGCCCCCTAGCGGGAGGCGGCAATGAGCAGTTCTTC
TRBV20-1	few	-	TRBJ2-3	CSAKTPTGTDTQYF	TGCAGTGCAAAGACCCCGACGGGCACAGATACGCAGTATTTT
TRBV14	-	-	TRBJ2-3	CASSQGAASQYF	TGTGCCAGCAGCCAAGGCGCCGCTTCGCAGTATTTT
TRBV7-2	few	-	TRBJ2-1	CASSPWVGNEQFF	TGTGCCAGCAGCCCTTGGGTGGGGAATGAGCAGTTCTTC
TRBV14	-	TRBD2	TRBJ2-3	CASSQEVSGRWADTQYF	TGTGCCAGCAGCCAAGAAGTAAGCGGGAGATGGGCAGATACGCAGTATTTT
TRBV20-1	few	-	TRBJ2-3	CSTLVFSSTDTQYF	TGCAGTACTCTGGTCTTTTCTAGCACAGATACGCAGTATTTT
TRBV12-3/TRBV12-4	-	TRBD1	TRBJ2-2	CASTYQGVNTGELFF	TGTGCCAGCACCTACCAGGGGGTTAACACCGGGGAGCTGTTTTTT
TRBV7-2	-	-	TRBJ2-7	CASSVLSAYEQYF	TGTGCCAGCAGCGTTTTGAGTGCGTACGAGCAGTACTTC
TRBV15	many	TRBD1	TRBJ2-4	CAVGQVPKNIQYF	TGTGCGGTCGGACAGGTCCCCAAAAACATTCAGTACTTC
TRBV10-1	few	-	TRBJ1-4	CASRVVLRDNEKLFF	TGCGCCAGCAGGGTCGTGTTACGGGATAATGAAAAACTGTTTTTT
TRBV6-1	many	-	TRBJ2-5	CASRTRGGAETQYF	TGTGCCAGCAGAACTAGGGGGGGAGCAGAGACCCAGTACTTC
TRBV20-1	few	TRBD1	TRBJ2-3	CSASAPGQGVDTQYF	TGCAGTGCTAGCGCCCCGGGACAGGGGGTCGATACGCAGTATTTT
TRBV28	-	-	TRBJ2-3	CAGPPGRTSTDTQYF	TGTGCCGGCCCCCCGGGACGTACTAGCACAGATACGCAGTATTTT
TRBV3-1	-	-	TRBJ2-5	CASSQGRARQYF	TGTGCCAGCAGCCAAGGTAGGGCGAGGCAGTACTTC
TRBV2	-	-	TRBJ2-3	CAGLGASTDTQYF	TGTGCCGGATTGGGTGCTAGCACAGATACGCAGTATTTT
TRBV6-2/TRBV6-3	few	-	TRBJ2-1	CASSSGGLQFF	TGTGCCAGCAGTTCTGGCGGCCTGCAGTTCTTC
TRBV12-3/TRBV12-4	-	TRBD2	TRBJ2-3	CASSFQRGGSDTQYF	TGTGCCAGCAGTTTCCAGCGGGGGGGATCTGATACGCAGTATTTT
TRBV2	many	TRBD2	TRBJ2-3	CASRTSGGGDTQYF	TGTGCCAGCAGGACTAGCGGGGGGGGAGATACGCAGTATTTT
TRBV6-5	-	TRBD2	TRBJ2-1	CASSFLAGGLKNYDEQFF	TGTGCCAGCAGTTTCCTAGCGGGGGGCTTAAAAAATTACGATGAGCAGTTCTTC
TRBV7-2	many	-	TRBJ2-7	CASSFITRPYEQYF	TGTGCCAGCAGCTTTATCACCCGACCCTACGAGCAGTACTTC
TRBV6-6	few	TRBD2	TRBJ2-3	CASSSASGGTSGDTQYF	TGTGCCAGCAGTTCAGCGAGCGGGGGTACGTCCGGAGATACGCAGTATTTT
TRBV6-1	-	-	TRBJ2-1	CASRAGGNSYNEQFF	TGTGCCAGTCGGGCTGGGGGGAACTCCTACAATGAGCAGTTCTTC
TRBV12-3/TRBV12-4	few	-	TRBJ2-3	CASKEELSTDTQYF	TGTGCCAGCAAGGAGGAGCTTTCCACAGATACGCAGTATTTT
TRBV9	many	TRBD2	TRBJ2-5	CASSVEAGGQETQYF	TGTGCCAGCAGCGTAGAAGCGGGGGGTCAAGAGACCCAGTACTTC
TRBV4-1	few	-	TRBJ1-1	CASSLRTGTNTEAFF	TGCGCCAGCAGTCTCCGAACAGGGACGAACACTGAAGCTTTCTTT
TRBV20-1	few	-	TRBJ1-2	CSARKDSLEVYGYTF	TGCAGTGCTAGAAAGGACTCCCTGGAGGTCTATGGCTACACCTTC
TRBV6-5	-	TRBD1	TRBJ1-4	CASRREDRDEKLFF	TGTGCCAGCAGAAGGGAGGACAGGGATGAAAAACTGTTTTTT
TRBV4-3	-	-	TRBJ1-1	CASSQDGGREAFF	TGCGCCAGCAGCCAAGATGGGGGGCGTGAAGCTTTCTTT
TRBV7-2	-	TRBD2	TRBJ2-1	CASSRVTGSGRTGNEQFF	TGTGCCAGCAGCAGAGTAACAGGTAGCGGGAGAACTGGCAATGAGCAGTTCTTC
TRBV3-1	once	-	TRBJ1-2	CASSLKSLANYGYTF	TGTGCCAGCAGCCTTAAGTCCCTCGCTAACTATGGCTACACCTTC
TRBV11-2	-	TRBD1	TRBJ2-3	CASSQRFNRGDSDTQYF	TGTGCCAGCAGCCAGCGGTTTAACAGGGGGGATTCAGATACGCAGTATTTT
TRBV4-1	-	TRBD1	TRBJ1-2	CASSLYGETGDYGYTF	TGCGCCAGCAGTCTCTATGGAGAGACAGGGGACTATGGCTACACCTTC
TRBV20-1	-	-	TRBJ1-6	CSVTGTTRIAPLHF	TGCAGTGTTACCGGAACGACCCGAATAGCTCCCCTCCACTTT
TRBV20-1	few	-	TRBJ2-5	CSAGPGSQETQYF	TGCAGTGCCGGCCCGGGATCCCAAGAGACCCAGTACTTC
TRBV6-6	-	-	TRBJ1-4	CASSPSGAGEKPFF	TGTGCCAGCAGCCCCTCCGGGGCGGGTGAAAAACCGTTTTTT
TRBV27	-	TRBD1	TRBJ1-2	CASSSLGLTGGYDGYTF	TGTGCCAGCAGTTCCCTAGGGTTGACAGGGGGCTACGATGGCTACACCTTC
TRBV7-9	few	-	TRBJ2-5	CASSPDWEATQYF	TGTGCCAGCAGCCCAGACTGGGAAGCGACCCAGTACTTC